This TCR beta chain was sequenced for a study of shared clonotypes between healthy human individuals. Study details: CD4 naive cells filled three plates per donor, CD4 memory three, CD8 naive two and CD8 memory one.

The CDR3 loop spans 14 amino acids. Germline V gives CDR1 ENHRY, CDR2 SYGVKD. V was shortened by 3 bases and J by 7 bases, with 15 bases between the two germline ends. Sequencing was at deep level. Study processing details: Filtering of immunoSEQ junctional sequences could not match full-length read filtering. Some clones are missing from TCRdb's copy, which holds only in-frame ones; the method was immunoSEQ multiplex PCR. The DNA was the basis for D and trimming; V, J and clone size are from that table. The repertoire holds some 2 million clones, 95% seen once, with about 0.13% in the top ten. This TCR derives from a young man in good health. Sequencing used naive CD4+ T cells sorted from blood. The subset is: CD45RA+ positively selected. The genes are TRBV10-3 and TRBJ1-1; possible D gene TRBD1, 6 bases. The CDR3 sequence is CAISERDTVLEAFF. In nucleotides, the CDR3 is TGTGCCATCAGTGAAAGGGACACCGTCCTTGAAGCTTTCTTT.